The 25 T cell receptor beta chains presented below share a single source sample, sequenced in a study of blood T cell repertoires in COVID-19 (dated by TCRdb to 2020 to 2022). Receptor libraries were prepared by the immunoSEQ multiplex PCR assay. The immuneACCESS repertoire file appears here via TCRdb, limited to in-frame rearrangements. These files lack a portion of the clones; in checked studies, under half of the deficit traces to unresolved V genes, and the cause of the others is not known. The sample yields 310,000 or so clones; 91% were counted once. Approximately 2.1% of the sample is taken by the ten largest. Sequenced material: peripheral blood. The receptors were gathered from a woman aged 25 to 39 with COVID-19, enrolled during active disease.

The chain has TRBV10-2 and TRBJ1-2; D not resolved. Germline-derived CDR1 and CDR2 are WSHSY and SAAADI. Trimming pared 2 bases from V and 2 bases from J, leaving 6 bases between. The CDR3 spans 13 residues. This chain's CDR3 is CASSEIGNYGYTF. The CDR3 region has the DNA TGCGCCAGCAGTGAGATTGGCAACTATGGCTACACCTTC.

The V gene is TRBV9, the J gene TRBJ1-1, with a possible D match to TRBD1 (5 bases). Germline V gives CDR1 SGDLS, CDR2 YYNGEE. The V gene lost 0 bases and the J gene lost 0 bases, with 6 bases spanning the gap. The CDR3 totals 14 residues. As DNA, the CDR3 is TGTGCCAGCAGCGTAGTGGACATGAACACTGAAGCTTTCTTT. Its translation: CASSVVDMNTEAFF.

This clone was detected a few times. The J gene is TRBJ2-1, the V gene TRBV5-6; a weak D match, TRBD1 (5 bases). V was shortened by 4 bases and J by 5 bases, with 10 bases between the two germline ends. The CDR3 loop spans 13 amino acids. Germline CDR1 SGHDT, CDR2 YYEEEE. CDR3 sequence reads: CASSQGVDNEQFF. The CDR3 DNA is TGTGCCAGCAGCCAAGGGGTAGACAATGAGCAGTTCTTC.

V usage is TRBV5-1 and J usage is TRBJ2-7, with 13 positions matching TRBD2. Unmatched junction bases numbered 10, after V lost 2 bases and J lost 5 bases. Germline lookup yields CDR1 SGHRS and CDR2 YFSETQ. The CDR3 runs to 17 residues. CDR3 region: CASSFTLAGGLSNEQYF. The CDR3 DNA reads TGCGCCAGCAGCTTCACACTAGCGGGAGGGCTGTCCAACGAGCAGTACTTC.

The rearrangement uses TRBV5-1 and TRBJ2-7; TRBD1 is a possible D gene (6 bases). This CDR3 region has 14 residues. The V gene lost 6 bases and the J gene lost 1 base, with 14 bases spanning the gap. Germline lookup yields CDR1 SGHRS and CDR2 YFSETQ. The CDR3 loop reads CASNPQGTSYEQYF. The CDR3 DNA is TGCGCCAGCAACCCGCAGGGGACGTCCTACGAGCAGTACTTC. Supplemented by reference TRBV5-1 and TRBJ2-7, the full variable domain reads KAGVTQTPRYLIKTRGQQVTLSCSPISGHRSVSWYQQTPGQGLQFLFEYFSETQRNKGNFPGRFSGRQFSNSRSEMNVSTLELGDSALYLCASNPQGTSYEQYFGPGTRLTVT.

Here the CDR3 DNA reads TGTGCCAGCAGCTTAGATCTAGGGACAGGGTACAATGAGCAGTTCTTC. Its translation: CASSLDLGTGYNEQFF. The J gene is TRBJ2-1, the V gene TRBV11-2, with 9 bases lining up with TRBD1. CDR1 and CDR2 (germline): SGHAT, FQNNGV. V trimming: 0 bases; J trimming: 4 bases; junction bases outside the gene matches: 4. There are 16 residues in the CDR3.

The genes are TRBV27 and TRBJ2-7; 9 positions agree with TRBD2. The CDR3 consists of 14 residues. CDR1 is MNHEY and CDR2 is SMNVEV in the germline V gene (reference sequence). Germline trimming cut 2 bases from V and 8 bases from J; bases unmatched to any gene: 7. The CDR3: CASSLGREGFKQYF. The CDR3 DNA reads TGTGCCAGCAGTTTAGGGCGGGAGGGTTTTAAGCAGTACTTC.

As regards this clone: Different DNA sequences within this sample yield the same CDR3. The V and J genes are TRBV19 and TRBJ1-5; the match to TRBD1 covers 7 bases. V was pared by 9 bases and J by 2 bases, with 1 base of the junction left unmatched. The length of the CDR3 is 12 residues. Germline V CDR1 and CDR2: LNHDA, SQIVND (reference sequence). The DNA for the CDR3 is TGTGCCAGCACAGGGGGCAATCAGCCCCAGCATTTT. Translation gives CASTGGNQPQHF.

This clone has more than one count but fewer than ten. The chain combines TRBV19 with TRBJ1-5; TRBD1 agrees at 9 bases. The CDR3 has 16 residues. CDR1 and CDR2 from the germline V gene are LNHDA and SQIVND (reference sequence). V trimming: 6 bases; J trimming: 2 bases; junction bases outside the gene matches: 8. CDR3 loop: CASRTGQGRGNQPQHF. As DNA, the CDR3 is TGTGCCAGTAGGACCGGACAGGGGAGAGGCAATCAGCCCCAGCATTTT. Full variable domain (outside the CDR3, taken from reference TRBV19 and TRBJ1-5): DGGITQSPKYLFRKEGQNVTLSCEQNLNHDAMYWYRQDPGQGLRLIYYSQIVNDFQKGDIAEGYSVSREKKESFPLTVTSAQKNPTAFYLCASRTGQGRGNQPQHFGDGTRLSIL.

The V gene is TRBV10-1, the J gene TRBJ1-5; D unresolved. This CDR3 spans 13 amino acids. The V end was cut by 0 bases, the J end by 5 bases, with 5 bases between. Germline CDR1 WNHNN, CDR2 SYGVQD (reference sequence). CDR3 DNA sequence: TGCGCCAGCAGTGAGTCGAGAGATCAGCCCCAGCATTTT. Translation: CASSESRDQPQHF.

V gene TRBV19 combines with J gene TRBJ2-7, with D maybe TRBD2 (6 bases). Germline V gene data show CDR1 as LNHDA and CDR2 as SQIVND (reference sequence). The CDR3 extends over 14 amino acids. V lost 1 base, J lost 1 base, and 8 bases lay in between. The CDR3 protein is CASSIAGTSYEQYF. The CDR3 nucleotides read TGTGCCAGTAGTATAGCTGGGACTTCCTACGAGCAGTACTTC.

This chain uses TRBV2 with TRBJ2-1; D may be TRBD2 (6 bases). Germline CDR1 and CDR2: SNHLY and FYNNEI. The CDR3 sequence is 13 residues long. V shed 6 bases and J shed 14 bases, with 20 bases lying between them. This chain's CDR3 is CASSQTGTYLKFF. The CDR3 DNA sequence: TGTGCCAGCAGCCAAACCGGGACTTATCTTAAGTTCTTC.

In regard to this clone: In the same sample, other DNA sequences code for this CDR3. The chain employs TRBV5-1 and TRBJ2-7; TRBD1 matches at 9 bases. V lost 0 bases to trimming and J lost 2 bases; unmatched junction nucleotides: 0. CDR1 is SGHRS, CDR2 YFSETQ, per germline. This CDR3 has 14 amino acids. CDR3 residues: CASSLGQGAYEQYF. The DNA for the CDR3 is TGCGCCAGCAGCTTGGGACAGGGGGCCTACGAGCAGTACTTC.

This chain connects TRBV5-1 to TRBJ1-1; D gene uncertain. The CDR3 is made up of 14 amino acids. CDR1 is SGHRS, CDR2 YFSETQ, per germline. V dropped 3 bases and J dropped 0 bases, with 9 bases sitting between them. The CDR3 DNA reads TGCGCCAGCAGCTATGACTCAGTGAACACTGAAGCTTTCTTT. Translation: CASSYDSVNTEAFF.

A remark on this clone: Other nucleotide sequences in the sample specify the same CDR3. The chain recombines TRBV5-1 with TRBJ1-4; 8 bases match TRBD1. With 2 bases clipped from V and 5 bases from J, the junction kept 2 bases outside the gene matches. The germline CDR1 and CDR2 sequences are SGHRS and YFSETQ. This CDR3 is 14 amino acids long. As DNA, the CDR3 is TGCGCCAGCAGCTTACGACAGGGGAATGAAAAACTGTTTTTT. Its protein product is CASSLRQGNEKLFF.

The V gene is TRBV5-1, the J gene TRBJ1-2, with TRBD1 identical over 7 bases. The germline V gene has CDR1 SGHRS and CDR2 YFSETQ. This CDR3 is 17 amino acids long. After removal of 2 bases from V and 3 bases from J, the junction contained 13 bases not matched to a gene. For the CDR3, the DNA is TGCGCCAGCAGCTTTATGAGAATGAGGGGGCGAGACTATGGCTACACCTTC. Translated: CASSFMRMRGRDYGYTF.

Here the CDR3 DNA reads TGTGCCAGTAGTCCGGACGGGTTTGGAGGTTCACCCCTCCACTTT. Amino acid sequence: CASSPDGFGGSPLHF. The genes are TRBV19 and TRBJ1-6; no firm D call. The CDR3 spans 15 residues. V gave up 5 bases and J gave up 9 bases, with 17 bases separating them. Looked up from germline, CDR1 is LNHDA and CDR2 is SQIVND (reference sequence).

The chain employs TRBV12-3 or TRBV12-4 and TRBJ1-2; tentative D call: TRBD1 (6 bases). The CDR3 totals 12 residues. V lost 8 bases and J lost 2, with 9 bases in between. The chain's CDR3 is CASGTGNYGYTF. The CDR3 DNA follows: TGTGCCAGCGGTACAGGGAACTATGGCTACACCTTC.

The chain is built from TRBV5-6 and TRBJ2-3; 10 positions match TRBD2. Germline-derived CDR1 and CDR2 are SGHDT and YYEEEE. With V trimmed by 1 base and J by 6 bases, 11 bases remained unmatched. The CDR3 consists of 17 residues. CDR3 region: CASSLPPRTSGPDTQYF. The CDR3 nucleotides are TGTGCCAGCAGCTTGCCCCCTAGGACTAGCGGACCTGATACGCAGTATTTT.

CDR3 residues: CASKPLLAGEQYF. For the CDR3, the DNA is TGTGCCAGCAAACCCCTCCTAGCGGGGGAGCAGTACTTC. The genes are TRBV27 and TRBJ2-7; 9 bases are shared with TRBD2. The CDR3 spans 13 residues. Per germline, CDR1 MNHEY and CDR2 SMNVEV (reference sequence). V was clipped by 7 bases and J by 7 bases; unmatched bases: 8.

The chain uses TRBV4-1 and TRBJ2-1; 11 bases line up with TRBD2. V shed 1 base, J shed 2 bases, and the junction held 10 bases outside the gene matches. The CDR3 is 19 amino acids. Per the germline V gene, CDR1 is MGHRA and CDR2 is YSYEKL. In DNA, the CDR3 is TGCGCCAGCAGCCAAGTCCCCGGGGCTAGCGGGGGGCCCTACAATGAGCAGTTCTTC. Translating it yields CASSQVPGASGGPYNEQFF.

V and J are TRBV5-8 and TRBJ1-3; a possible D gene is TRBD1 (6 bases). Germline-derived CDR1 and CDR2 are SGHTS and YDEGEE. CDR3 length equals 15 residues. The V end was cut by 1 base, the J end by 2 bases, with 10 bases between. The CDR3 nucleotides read TGTGCCAGCAGCTTGATGGGGGCAACTGGAAACACCATATATTTT. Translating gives CASSLMGATGNTIYF. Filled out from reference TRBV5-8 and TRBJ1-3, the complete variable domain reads EAGVTQSPTHLIKTRGQQATLRCSPISGHTSVYWYQQALGLGLQFLLWYDEGEERNRGNFPPRFSGRQFPNYSSELNVNALELEDSALYLCASSLMGATGNTIYFGEGSWLTVV.

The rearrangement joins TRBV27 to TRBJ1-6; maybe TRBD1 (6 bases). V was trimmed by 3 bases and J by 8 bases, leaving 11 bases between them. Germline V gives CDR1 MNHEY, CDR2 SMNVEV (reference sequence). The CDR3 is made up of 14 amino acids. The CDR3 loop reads CASSFRDNYSPLHF. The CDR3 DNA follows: TGTGCCAGCAGTTTCCGGGACAATTATTCACCCCTCCACTTT.

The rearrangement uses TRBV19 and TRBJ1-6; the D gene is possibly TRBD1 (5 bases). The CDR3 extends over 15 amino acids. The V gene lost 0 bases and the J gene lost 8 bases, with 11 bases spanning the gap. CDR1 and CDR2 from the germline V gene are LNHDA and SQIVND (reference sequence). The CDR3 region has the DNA TGTGCCAGTAGTATAGACCGGGGGAGCGATTCACCCCTCCACTTT. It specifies CASSIDRGSDSPLHF.

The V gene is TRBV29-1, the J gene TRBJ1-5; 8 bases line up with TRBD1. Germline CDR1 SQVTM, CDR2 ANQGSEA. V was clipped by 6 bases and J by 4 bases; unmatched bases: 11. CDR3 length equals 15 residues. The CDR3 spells CSVTQGTGPNQPQHF. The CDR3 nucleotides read TGCAGCGTGACACAGGGGACAGGTCCAAATCAGCCCCAGCATTTT.